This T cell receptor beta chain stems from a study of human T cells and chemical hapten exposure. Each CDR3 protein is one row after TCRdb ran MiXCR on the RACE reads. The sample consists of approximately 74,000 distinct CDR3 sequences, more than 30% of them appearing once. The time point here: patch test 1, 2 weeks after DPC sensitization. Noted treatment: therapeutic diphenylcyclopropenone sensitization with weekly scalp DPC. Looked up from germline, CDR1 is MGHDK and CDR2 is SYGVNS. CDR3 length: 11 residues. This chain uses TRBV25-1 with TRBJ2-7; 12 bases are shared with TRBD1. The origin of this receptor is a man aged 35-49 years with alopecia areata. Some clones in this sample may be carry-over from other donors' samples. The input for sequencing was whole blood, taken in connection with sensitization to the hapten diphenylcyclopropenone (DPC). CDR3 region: CPGQGAREQYF. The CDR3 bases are TGTCCGGGACAGGGGGCGCGAGAGCAGTACTTC.